The source of this TCR beta chain is a study of shared clonotypes between healthy human individuals. There were no recent acute infections or vaccinations among the donors, who were healthy HIV-negative adults. On this clone itself: What it binds is unknown.

General observations from the study: The study found roughly 5% of naive CD4 clonotypes shared across a handful of donors. Owing to a small donor count, the genetic and exposure-history diversity represented was limited.

The CDR3 consists of 14 residues. The J segment lost 8 bases and the V segment lost 3 bases, leaving 4 bases of the junction unmatched. Per the germline V gene, CDR1 is GTSNPN and CDR2 is SVGIG (reference sequence). Profiled with immunoSEQ multiplex PCR; TCRdb holds only in-frame clones, not every one. The sample consists of roughly 1 million clones, approximately 70% of them appearing once. Material for sequencing was memory CD4+ T cells sorted from blood. Subset specified: CD45RA-negative fraction. The sequence was collected from a man aged 18 to 30 in good health. The chain combines TRBV30 with TRBJ2-3, with TRBD2 identical over 14 bases. CDR3 DNA sequence: TGTGCCTGGAGAGGACTAGCGGGAGGACGTACGCAGTATTTT. Amino acids: CAWRGLAGGRTQYF.